One sample yielded the 19 T cell receptor beta chains listed below, sequenced in a study of T-cell reconstitution after alpha-beta-depleted transplantation in children. The authors prepared the TCRbeta library with unique molecular identifiers. TCRdb reprocessed the PCR reads with MiXCR, giving one entry per CDR3 protein. The data hold over 450,000 distinct CDR3 sequences, with roughly 10% observed a single time. Material: PBMCs, obtained before TCRalphabeta/CD19-depleted stem cell transplant. These TCRs come from a child aged 2-15 years with inherited bone marrow failure, due to receive a stem cell transplant.

The chain joins TRBV16 to TRBJ2-5; the D is unclear. This CDR3 comprises 12 residues. The ends were cut back, 10 bases at V and 1 base at J, with 10 bases in the middle. Per the germline V gene, CDR1 is KGHSY and CDR2 is FQNENV. Here the CDR3 DNA reads TGTGCCAATCCGCGATTCCAAGAGACCCAGTACTTC. Residues: CANPRFQETQYF.

Note on this clonotype: A much larger clone differs by one base, so this may be a read error. V and J are TRBV29-1 and TRBJ2-5; D is possibly TRBD1 (6 bases). Trimming took 4 bases from V and 1 from J, leaving 19 bases between them. The germline V gene encodes CDR1 SQVTM and CDR2 ANQGSEA. CDR3 length equals 16 residues. The CDR3 is CSVADPSLGGQETQYF. In DNA, the CDR3 is TGCAGCGTTGCCGACCCCTCACTAGGGGGCCAAGAGACCCAGTACTTC. Full variable domain (rest looked up from reference TRBV29-1 and TRBJ2-5): SAVISQKPSRDICQRGTSLTIQCQVDSQVTMMFWYRQQPGQSLTLIATANQGSEATYESGFVIDKFPISRPNLTFSTLTVSNMSPEDSSIYLCSVADPSLGGQETQYFGPGTRLLVL.

This clonotype has just a few counts. The chain links TRBV4-2 to TRBJ2-3; D is possibly TRBD1 (6 bases). The germline V gene has CDR1 LGHNA and CDR2 YNFKEQ. V was trimmed by 0 bases and J by 4 bases, leaving 14 bases between them. This CDR3 contains 16 residues. DNA for the CDR3: TGTGCCAGCAGCCAAGAGCCGGGATCAGGGGCAGATACGCAGTATTTT. This codes for CASSQEPGSGADTQYF.

V and J are TRBV7-6 and TRBJ2-7; tentatively, D is TRBD1 (6 bases). Trimming took off 5 bases at V and 3 bases at J, with 20 bases between the two ends. This CDR3 has 16 amino acids. Germline CDR1 SGHVS, CDR2 FNYEAQ. CDR3 loop: CASSLGHGGLHYEQYF. CDR3 DNA sequence: TGTGCCAGCAGCCTGGGACATGGTGGACTTCACTACGAGCAGTACTTC. Complete variable domain (other parts from reference TRBV7-6 and TRBJ2-7): GAGVSQSPRYKVTKRGQDVALRCDPISGHVSLYWYRQALGQGPEFLTYFNYEAQQDKSGLPNDRFSAERPEGSISTLTIQRTEQRDSAMYRCASSLGHGGLHYEQYFGPGTRLTVT.

On this clonotype itself: A much larger clone is a single base away; this may be a read error. The chain has TRBV5-1 and TRBJ2-3; 8 bases are a match to TRBD1. The CDR3 covers 15 residues. Germline CDR1 and CDR2: SGHRS and YFSETQ. This CDR3 is CASSEWTGSTDTRYF. CDR3 DNA: TGCGCCAGCAGCGAATGGACAGGGTCCACAGATACGCGGTATTTT.

The table lists this clonotype with many counts. The V call is TRBV28, the J call TRBJ2-7; unclear D gene. The CDR3 covers 11 residues. CDR1 and CDR2 from the germline V gene are MDHEN and SYDVKM. V lost 1 base and J lost 9, with 7 bases in between. The CDR3 sequence: CASSLSNGQYF. CDR3 bases: TGTGCCAGCAGTTTATCTAATGGGCAGTACTTC.

This clonotype has ten or more counts. This rearrangement joins TRBV6-2 or TRBV6-3 to TRBJ2-1, with 7 bases identical to TRBD2. This CDR3 spans 15 amino acids. J was trimmed by 3 bases and V by 2 bases; bases with no gene match: 4. The germline CDR1 and CDR2 sequences are MNHEY and SVGEGT. CDR3: CASSYETSNYNEQFF. CDR3 nucleotide sequence: TGTGCCAGCAGTTACGAGACTAGCAACTACAATGAGCAGTTCTTC.

This clonotype was seen ten or more times. The rearrangement uses TRBV4-3 and TRBJ2-2; D perhaps matches TRBD1 (6 bases). The CDR3 contains 19 residues. Germline values: CDR1 LGHNA, CDR2 YSLEER. V was pared by 0 bases and J by 2 bases, with 19 bases between. This CDR3 is CASSQDTVGGQLNTGELFF. CDR3 DNA sequence: TGCGCCAGCAGCCAAGATACAGTAGGAGGACAGCTTAACACCGGGGAGCTGTTTTTT.

This clonotype was observed many times. This chain joins TRBV6-5 and TRBJ2-4; 10 bases map to TRBD2. Germline CDR1 MNHEY, CDR2 SVGAGI. The CDR3 loop spans 17 amino acids. V shed 0 bases, J shed 0 bases, and the junction held 2 bases outside the gene matches. The CDR3 DNA follows: TGTGCCAGCAGTTACTCACTAGCGGGATTAGCCAAAAACATTCAGTACTTC. Translating gives CASSYSLAGLAKNIQYF.

V gene TRBV20-1 combines with J gene TRBJ2-7; D unresolved. Germline V gene sequence: CDR1 DFQATT, CDR2 SNEGSKA (reference sequence). This CDR3 region has 13 residues. Trimming took off 0 bases at V and 6 bases at J, with 12 bases between the two ends. The DNA of the CDR3 is TGCAGTGCTAGAGATATTAGGTTAGGCGAGCAGTACTTC. Translated, it gives CSARDIRLGEQYF.

The sample holds many counts of this clonotype. J is TRBJ2-1 and V is TRBV20-1; 10 nucleotides match TRBD2. Trimming at V came to 6 bases and at J to 6 bases, leaving 8 bases not matched to a gene. The CDR3 spans 14 residues. The germline V gene encodes CDR1 DFQATT and CDR2 SNEGSKA (reference sequence). In nucleotides, the CDR3 is TGCAGTGCCGAGGGGCTAGCGGGAGTCAATGAGCAGTTCTTC. Translation: CSAEGLAGVNEQFF.

The sample holds many counts of this clonotype. The germline gene is not matched at one end of the junction; a read error may be the cause. The chain carries TRBV4-3 and TRBJ2-3; 7 bases match TRBD1. Germline V gene lookup returns CDR1 LGHNA and CDR2 YSLEER. The CDR3 consists of 17 residues. The CDR3 loop reads CAISQAPEGAVADTQYF. As DNA, the CDR3 is TGCGCCATCAGCCAAGCCCCTGAGGGGGCAGTGGCAGATACGCAGTATTTT.

This clonotype occurred many times. The chain links TRBV7-9 to TRBJ2-2, with D tentatively TRBD2 (6 bases). CDR3 length equals 17 residues. Trimming cost V 1 base and J 3 bases, with 15 bases left between them. CDR1 is SEHNR and CDR2 is FQNEAQ in the germline V gene (reference sequence). In DNA, the CDR3 is TGTGCCAGCAGCTTAGTAGGAGGGGTCGCCCACACCGGGGAGCTGTTTTTT. Translation gives CASSLVGGVAHTGELFF.

This clonotype was found many times. V usage is TRBV27 and J usage is TRBJ2-4; D might be TRBD1 or TRBD2, each matching 5 bases. V dropped 4 bases and J dropped 11 bases, with 18 bases sitting between them. The germline CDR1 and CDR2 sequences are MNHEY and SMNVEV (reference sequence). The CDR3 length is 14 residues. CDR3 sequence reads: CASSSGRALFVQYF. The CDR3 nucleotides are TGTGCCAGCAGTTCGGGACGGGCCCTGTTTGTTCAGTACTTC.

This chain connects TRBV5-1 to TRBJ2-7, with unresolved D. The CDR3 covers 15 residues. Germline V gene lookup returns CDR1 SGHRS and CDR2 YFSETQ. V was trimmed by 3 bases and J by 0 bases, leaving 13 bases between them. The CDR3 is CASSWGYLSSYEQYF. The CDR3 DNA reads as TGCGCCAGCAGCTGGGGTTATTTGAGCTCCTACGAGCAGTACTTC.

This clonotype was observed at least ten times. The chain employs TRBV19 and TRBJ1-5, with 7 bases matching TRBD1. V dropped 4 bases and J dropped 0; count of bases not matched to a gene: 3. The CDR3 runs 15 residues. From germline, CDR1 is LNHDA and CDR2 SQIVND (reference sequence). CDR3 amino acids: CASSRDRGSNQPQHF. The CDR3 DNA is TGTGCCAGTAGTAGGGACAGAGGTAGCAATCAGCCCCAGCATTTT. Using reference TRBV19 and TRBJ1-5 for the parts outside the CDR3, the full variable domain is DGGITQSPKYLFRKEGQNVTLSCEQNLNHDAMYWYRQDPGQGLRLIYYSQIVNDFQKGDIAEGYSVSREKKESFPLTVTSAQKNPTAFYLCASSRDRGSNQPQHFGDGTRLSIL.

CDR3 amino acids: CSVGGVGNTEAFF. As DNA, the CDR3 is TGCAGCGTGGGGGGAGTGGGGAACACTGAAGCTTTCTTT. V and J are TRBV29-1 and TRBJ1-1; D perhaps matches TRBD1 (5 bases). Between the trimmed V and J ends, which lost 6 bases and 1 base, there was a span of 12 bases. CDR1 is SQVTM and CDR2 is ANQGSEA in the germline V gene. The CDR3 is made up of 13 amino acids.

The rearrangement links TRBV7-9 to TRBJ2-1; D may be TRBD2 (6 bases). Looked up from germline, CDR1 is SEHNR and CDR2 is FQNEAQ (reference sequence). The CDR3 sequence is 14 residues long. Trimming took off 3 bases at V and 7 bases at J, with 13 bases between the two ends. The CDR3 DNA sequence: TGTGCCAGCAGCTTGGGGGACTCATTTAATGAGCAGTTCTTC. The encoded protein is CASSLGDSFNEQFF.

At least ten counts were recorded for this clonotype. V and J are TRBV12-3 or TRBV12-4 and TRBJ2-7; 13 positions match TRBD2. V lost 3 bases to trimming and J lost 6 bases; unmatched junction nucleotides: 11. The CDR3 is 17 amino acids. In DNA, the CDR3 is TGTGCCAGCAGTTTGAGACTAGCGGGAGGCCACAAATCCGAGCAGTACTTC. Its protein product is CASSLRLAGGHKSEQYF.